Shown below are 10 T cell receptor beta chains from a single sample sequenced in a study of blood T cell repertoires in COVID-19. The table came from immunoSEQ multiplex PCR; TCRdb's copy has only in-frame clones and leaves some out. The sample lists more than 300,000 clones; about 90% were seen once. The sequenced sample consisted of peripheral blood. These receptors came from a woman between 70 and 85 years old with COVID-19, enrolled during active disease.

The chain recombines TRBV4-1 with TRBJ1-4, with D perhaps matching TRBD1 (6 bases). The CDR3 is made up of 15 amino acids. Germline CDR1 MGHRA, CDR2 YSYEKL. Trimming removed 7 bases at V and 0 bases at J, with 12 bases between. CDR3 region: CASKQGRSTNEKLFF. The DNA of the CDR3 is TGCGCCAGCAAGCAGGGGCGGTCAACTAATGAAAAACTGTTTTTT.

J is TRBJ1-3 and V is TRBV19; D is uncertain. This CDR3 has 14 residues. The V gene lost 7 bases and the J gene lost 2 bases, with 12 bases spanning the gap. Germline V gene data show CDR1 as LNHDA and CDR2 as SQIVND (reference sequence). The DNA for the CDR3 is TGTGCCAGTATTGGGCGATCGGCTGGAAACACCATATATTTT. This encodes CASIGRSAGNTIYF. The full variable domain, its missing parts supplied by reference TRBV19 and TRBJ1-3, is DGGITQSPKYLFRKEGQNVTLSCEQNLNHDAMYWYRQDPGQGLRLIYYSQIVNDFQKGDIAEGYSVSREKKESFPLTVTSAQKNPTAFYLCASIGRSAGNTIYFGEGSWLTVV.

V and J are TRBV24-1 and TRBJ1-4; TRBD1 matches 8 bases. The CDR3 has 15 residues. Per germline, CDR1 KGHDR and CDR2 SFDVKD. V gave up 2 bases and J gave up 8 bases; unmatched junction bases: 6. The CDR3 DNA follows: TGTGCCACCAGTGATTCCGGGACAGGTCAGGAAAAACTGTTTTTT. Amino acids: CATSDSGTGQEKLFF.

The rearrangement links TRBV5-1 to TRBJ1-1; D possibly corresponds to TRBD1 (6 bases). Between the trimmed V and J ends, which lost 4 bases and 1 base, there was a span of 14 bases. Germline-derived CDR1 and CDR2 are SGHRS and YFSETQ. This CDR3 is built from 15 residues. CDR3 nucleotide sequence: TGCGCCAGCAGCGACAGGACTTTCTCGAACACTGAAGCTTTCTTT. It codes for CASSDRTFSNTEAFF.

The chain combines TRBV3-1 (or the pseudogene TRBV3-2) with TRBJ2-1; 7 bases line up with TRBD2. Germline V gene data show CDR1 as LGHDT and CDR2 as YNNKEL (reference sequence). This CDR3 contains 13 residues. V was clipped by 0 bases and J by 14 bases; unmatched bases: 7. CDR3 residues: CASSQDRLAVEFF. The CDR3 region has the DNA TGTGCCAGCAGCCAAGATAGGCTAGCGGTGGAGTTCTTC.

This rearrangement joins TRBV7-8 to TRBJ1-5, with D perhaps TRBD1 (5 bases). Germline assignment: CDR1 SGHVS and CDR2 FQNEAQ. Trimming cost V 6 bases and J 4 bases, with 19 bases left between them. The CDR3 totals 16 residues. The CDR3 region is CASSISLDSLNQPQHF. The DNA of the CDR3 is TGTGCCAGCAGTATCAGTTTAGACAGCTTAAATCAGCCCCAGCATTTT.

The V and J genes are TRBV5-1 and TRBJ2-7; 8 bases fit TRBD1. The CDR3 spans 14 residues. CDR1 and CDR2 from the germline V gene are SGHRS and YFSETQ. V shed 4 bases and J 4 bases; nucleotides not matched to a gene: 7. In nucleotides, the CDR3 is TGCGCCAGCAGCCAGACAGGGGTAGAATACGAGCAGTACTTC. Protein sequence: CASSQTGVEYEQYF. Full variable domain (outside the CDR3, taken from reference TRBV5-1 and TRBJ2-7): KAGVTQTPRYLIKTRGQQVTLSCSPISGHRSVSWYQQTPGQGLQFLFEYFSETQRNKGNFPGRFSGRQFSNSRSEMNVSTLELGDSALYLCASSQTGVEYEQYFGPGTRLTVT.

The chain has TRBV28 and TRBJ1-1, with 7 nucleotides matching TRBD1. Germline trimming cut 2 bases from V and 2 bases from J; bases unmatched to any gene: 5. This CDR3 contains 15 residues. CDR1 and CDR2 from the germline V gene are MDHEN and SYDVKM. This chain's CDR3 is CASSLPGTVNTEAFF. CDR3 coding DNA: TGTGCCAGCAGTTTACCCGGGACAGTTAACACTGAAGCTTTCTTT.

The rearrangement links TRBV7-9 to TRBJ2-3; tentative D call: TRBD2 (6 bases). V lost 5 bases, J lost 0 bases, and 12 bases lay in between. The CDR3 covers 15 residues. Germline CDR1 is SEHNR and CDR2 is FQNEAQ (reference sequence). The CDR3 is CASSPAGMSTDTQYF. CDR3 bases: TGTGCCAGCAGCCCCGCGGGGATGAGCACAGATACGCAGTATTTT.

The genes are TRBV4-3 and TRBJ1-1; no definite D call. Germline V lookup: CDR1 LGHNA, CDR2 YSLEER. The V end lost 0 bases, the J end lost 3 bases, and 11 bases lay between the germline ends. CDR3 size: 15 residues. CDR3 nucleotides: TGCGCCAGCAGCCAAGATGTGAATTCGGACACTGAAGCTTTCTTT. It yields the protein CASSQDVNSDTEAFF.